The clone carrying this T cell receptor (beta chain) was seen a single time. Repertoires were generated with immunoSEQ multiplex PCR, while TCRdb's copy carries only in-frame clones and drops some. The table shows about 83,000 clones, with approximately 90% occurring only once. The data are from a study of T cell responses to AZD1222 COVID-19 vaccine. From germline, CDR1 is SEHNR and CDR2 FQNEAQ (reference sequence). The CDR3 runs 12 residues. V lost 5 bases, J lost 4 bases, and 6 bases lay in between. The sequence was collected from an adult who received the AZD1222 COVID-19 vaccine. This specimen was peripheral blood, taken 28 days after the second AZD1222 dose. The chain carries TRBV7-9 and TRBJ1-5; D is possibly TRBD1 (5 bases). CDR3 nucleotide sequence: TGTGCCAGCAGCAGGGGAAATCAGCCCCAGCATTTT. This encodes CASSRGNQPQHF.